This entry is about one T cell receptor beta chain. Healthy bone marrow donors made up the donors. The germline CDR1 and CDR2 sequences are GTSNPN and SVGIG (reference sequence). The CDR3 loop spans 15 amino acids. This PCR relied on a set of 60 Vbeta primers and 13 Jbeta primers. This table comes from immunoSEQ multiplex PCR, and its TCRdb copy is limited to in-frame clones, with some not included. The sample has roughly 180,000 clones; almost 80% are singletons. These data are taken from a study of cytomegalovirus exposure and HLA in healthy donors. The sequenced sample consisted of PBMCs. V gene TRBV30 combines with J gene TRBJ2-5, with a weak D call TRBD1 (6 bases). TRBJ2-7 matches the DNA end more closely, so the J call is doubtful. This sequence was found in a man aged 30-40 years in good health and CMV-seronegative. CDR3 DNA: TGTGCCTGGATTACCGACAGGCGTGGATCCTACGAGCAGTACTTC. Translating gives CAWITDRRGSYEQYF.